This T cell receptor (beta chain) was identified during a study of T cells expressing NK-cell markers. Study-wide background: The study drew TCR beta repertoires from sorted CD3+CD56+NKG2C+, CD3+CD56+NKG2C- and CD3+CD56-NKG2C+ T cells.

Germline V gene data show CDR1 as KGHSH and CDR2 as LQKENI. This CDR3 spans 15 amino acids. TCR beta cDNA was made by 5'RACE template switching with UMIs. For each CDR3 protein, TCRdb gives one entry from its re-call of the 5' RACE reads, without DNA. The sample includes some 280,000 distinct CDR3 sequences. This TCR came from a man in his late teens or twenties in good health. The gene calls are TRBV18 and TRBJ2-5; TCRdb picks TRBD2, but there is no DNA to check that call. The sample taken for sequencing was blood T cells: a sorted CD56 or NKG2C T cell subset, CD4+ or CD8+ T cells, or bulk PBMC T cells (not recorded which). The CDR3 region is CASSPRWSGGETQYF.